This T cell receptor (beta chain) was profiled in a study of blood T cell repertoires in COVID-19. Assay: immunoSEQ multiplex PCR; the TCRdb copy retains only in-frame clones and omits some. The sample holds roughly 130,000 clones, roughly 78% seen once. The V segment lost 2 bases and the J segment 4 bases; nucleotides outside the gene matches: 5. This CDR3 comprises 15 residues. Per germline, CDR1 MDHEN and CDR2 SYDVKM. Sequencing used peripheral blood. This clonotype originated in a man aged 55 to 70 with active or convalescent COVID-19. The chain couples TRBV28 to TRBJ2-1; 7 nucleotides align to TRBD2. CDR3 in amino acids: CASSLGGRGYNEQFF. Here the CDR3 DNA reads TGTGCCAGCAGTTTAGGCGGGAGAGGGTACAATGAGCAGTTCTTC.